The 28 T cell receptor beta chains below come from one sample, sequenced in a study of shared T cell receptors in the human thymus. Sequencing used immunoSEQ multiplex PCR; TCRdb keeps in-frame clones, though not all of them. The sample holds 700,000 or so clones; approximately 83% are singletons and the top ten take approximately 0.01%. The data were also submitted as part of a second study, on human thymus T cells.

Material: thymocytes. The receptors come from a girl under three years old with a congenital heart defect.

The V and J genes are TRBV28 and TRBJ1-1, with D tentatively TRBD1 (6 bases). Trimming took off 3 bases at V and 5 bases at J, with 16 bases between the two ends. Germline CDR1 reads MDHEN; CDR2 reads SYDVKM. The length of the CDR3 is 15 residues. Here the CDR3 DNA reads TGTGCCAGCAGTTTGAGGGGGGGATTGAGGACTGAAGCTTTCTTT. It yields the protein CASSLRGGLRTEAFF.

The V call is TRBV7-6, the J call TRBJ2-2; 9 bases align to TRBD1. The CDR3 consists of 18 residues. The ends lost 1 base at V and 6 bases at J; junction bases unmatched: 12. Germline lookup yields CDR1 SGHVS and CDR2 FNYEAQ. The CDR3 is CASSLEEPGQGRAGELFF. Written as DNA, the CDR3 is TGTGCCAGCAGCTTAGAGGAACCGGGACAGGGTCGCGCCGGGGAGCTGTTTTTT. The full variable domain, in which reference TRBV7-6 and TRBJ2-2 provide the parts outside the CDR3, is GAGVSQSPRYKVTKRGQDVALRCDPISGHVSLYWYRQALGQGPEFLTYFNYEAQQDKSGLPNDRFSAERPEGSISTLTIQRTEQRDSAMYRCASSLEEPGQGRAGELFFGEGSRLTVL.

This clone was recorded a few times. This CDR3 is CASGSTGGGNTGELFF. The CDR3 coding sequence is TGTGCCAGCGGATCGACGGGCGGGGGGAACACCGGGGAGCTGTTTTTT. This sequence joins TRBV9 and TRBJ2-2; 7 bases are a match to TRBD2. Per the germline V gene, CDR1 is SGDLS and CDR2 is YYNGEE. This CDR3 is 16 amino acids long. V dropped 7 bases and J dropped 1; count of bases not matched to a gene: 10. Full variable domain (outside the CDR3, taken from reference TRBV9 and TRBJ2-2): DSGVTQTPKHLITATGQRVTLRCSPRSGDLSVYWYQQSLDQGLQFLIQYYNGEERAKGNILERFSAQQFPDLHSELNLSSLELGDSALYFCASGSTGGGNTGELFFGEGSRLTVL.

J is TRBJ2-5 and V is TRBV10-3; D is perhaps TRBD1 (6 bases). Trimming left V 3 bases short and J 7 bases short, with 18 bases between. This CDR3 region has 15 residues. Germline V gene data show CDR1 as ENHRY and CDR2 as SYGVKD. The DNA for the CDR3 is TGTGCCATCAGTGACCAAAAACAGGGAAGTAGGACCCAGTACTTC. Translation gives CAISDQKQGSRTQYF.

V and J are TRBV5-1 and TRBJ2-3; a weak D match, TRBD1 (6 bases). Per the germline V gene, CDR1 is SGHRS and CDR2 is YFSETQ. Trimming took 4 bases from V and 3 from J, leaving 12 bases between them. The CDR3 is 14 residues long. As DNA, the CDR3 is TGCGCCAGCAGCACCGGACAGCCTACAGATACGCAGTATTTT. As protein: CASSTGQPTDTQYF. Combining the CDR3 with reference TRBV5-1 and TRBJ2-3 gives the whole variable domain KAGVTQTPRYLIKTRGQQVTLSCSPISGHRSVSWYQQTPGQGLQFLFEYFSETQRNKGNFPGRFSGRQFSNSRSEMNVSTLELGDSALYLCASSTGQPTDTQYFGPGTRLTVL.

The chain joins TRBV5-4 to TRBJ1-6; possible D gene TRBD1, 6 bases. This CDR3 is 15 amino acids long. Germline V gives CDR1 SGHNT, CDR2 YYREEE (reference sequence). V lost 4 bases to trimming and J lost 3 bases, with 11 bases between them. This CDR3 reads CASSNQTGYNSPLHF. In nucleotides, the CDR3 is TGTGCCAGCAGCAACCAGACAGGCTATAATTCACCCCTCCACTTT. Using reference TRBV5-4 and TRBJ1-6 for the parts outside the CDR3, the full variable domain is ETGVTQSPTHLIKTRGQQVTLRCSSQSGHNTVSWYQQALGQGPQFIFQYYREEENGRGNFPPRFSGLQFPNYSSELNVNALELDDSALYLCASSNQTGYNSPLHFGNGTRLTVT.

CDR3 in amino acids: CSVQSDRGCTDTQYF. CDR3 coding DNA: TGCAGCGTTCAGAGCGACAGAGGATGCACAGATACGCAGTATTTT. The rearrangement links TRBV29-1 to TRBJ2-3; D perhaps matches TRBD1 (5 bases). The V and J ends lost 5 bases and 1 base respectively, with 16 bases between them. Germline lookup yields CDR1 SQVTM and CDR2 ANQGSEA. The CDR3 is made up of 15 amino acids.

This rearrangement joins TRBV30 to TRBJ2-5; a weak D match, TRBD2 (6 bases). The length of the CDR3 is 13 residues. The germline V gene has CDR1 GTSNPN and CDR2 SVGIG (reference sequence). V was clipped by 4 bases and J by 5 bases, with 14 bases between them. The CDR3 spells CAWTHCRGETQYF. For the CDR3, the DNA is TGTGCCTGGACCCACTGTCGGGGGGAGACCCAGTACTTC.

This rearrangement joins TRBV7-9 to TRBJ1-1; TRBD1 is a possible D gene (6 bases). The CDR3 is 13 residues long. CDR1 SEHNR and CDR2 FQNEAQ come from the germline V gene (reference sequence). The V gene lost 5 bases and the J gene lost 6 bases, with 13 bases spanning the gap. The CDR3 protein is CASSTMTGPEAFF. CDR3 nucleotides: TGTGCCAGCAGCACTATGACAGGTCCTGAAGCTTTCTTT.

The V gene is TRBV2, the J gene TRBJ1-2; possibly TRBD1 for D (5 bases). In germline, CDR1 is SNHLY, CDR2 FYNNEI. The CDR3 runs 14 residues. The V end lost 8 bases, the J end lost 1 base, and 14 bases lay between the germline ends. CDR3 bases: TGTGCCAGCGGTGGGTGCAGGGATAACTATGGCTACACCTTC. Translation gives CASGGCRDNYGYTF.

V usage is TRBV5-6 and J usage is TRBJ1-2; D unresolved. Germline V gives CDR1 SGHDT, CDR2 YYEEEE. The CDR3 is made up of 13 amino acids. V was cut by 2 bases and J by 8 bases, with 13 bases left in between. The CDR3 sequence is CASSFSRVRGYTF. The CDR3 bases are TGTGCCAGCAGCTTTTCGCGGGTTAGGGGCTACACCTTC.

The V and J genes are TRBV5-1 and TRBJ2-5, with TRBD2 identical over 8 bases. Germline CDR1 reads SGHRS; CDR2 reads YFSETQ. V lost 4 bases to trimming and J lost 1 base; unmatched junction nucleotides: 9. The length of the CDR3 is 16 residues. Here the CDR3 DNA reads TGCGCCAGCAGCCCCGGGGGGGAATTCCTCCAAGAGACCCAGTACTTC. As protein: CASSPGGEFLQETQYF.

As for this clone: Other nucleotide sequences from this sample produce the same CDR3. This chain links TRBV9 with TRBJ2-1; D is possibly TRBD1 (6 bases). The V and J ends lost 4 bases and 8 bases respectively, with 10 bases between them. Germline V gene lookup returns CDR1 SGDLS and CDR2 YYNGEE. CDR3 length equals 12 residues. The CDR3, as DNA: TGTGCCAGCAGCCCCAGGGGCTATGAGCAGTTCTTC. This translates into CASSPRGYEQFF.

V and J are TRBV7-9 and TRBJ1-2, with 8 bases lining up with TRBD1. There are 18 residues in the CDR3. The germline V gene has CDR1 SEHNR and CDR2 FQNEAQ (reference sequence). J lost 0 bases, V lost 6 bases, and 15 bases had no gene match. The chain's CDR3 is CASSLEGDRCVSNYGYTF. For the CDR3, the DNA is TGTGCCAGCAGTCTCGAGGGGGACAGGTGCGTCTCTAACTATGGCTACACCTTC.

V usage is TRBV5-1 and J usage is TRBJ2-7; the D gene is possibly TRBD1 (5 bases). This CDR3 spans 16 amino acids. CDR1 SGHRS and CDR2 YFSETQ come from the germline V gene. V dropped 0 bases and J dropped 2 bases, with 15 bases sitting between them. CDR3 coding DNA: TGCGCCAGCAGCTTGGCCAATGGGAAGGGGACCTACGAGCAGTACTTC. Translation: CASSLANGKGTYEQYF.

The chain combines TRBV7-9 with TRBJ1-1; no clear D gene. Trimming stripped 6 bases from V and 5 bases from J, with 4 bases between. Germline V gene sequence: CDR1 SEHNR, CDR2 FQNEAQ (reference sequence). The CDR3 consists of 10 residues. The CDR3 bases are TGTGCCAGCAGTGAGACTGAAGCTTTCTTT. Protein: CASSETEAFF.

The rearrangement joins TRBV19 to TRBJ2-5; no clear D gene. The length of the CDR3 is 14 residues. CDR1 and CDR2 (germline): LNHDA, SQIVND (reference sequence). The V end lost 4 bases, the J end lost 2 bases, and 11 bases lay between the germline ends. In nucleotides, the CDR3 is TGTGCCAGTAGTAAAGCTACCGCACAAGAGACCCAGTACTTC. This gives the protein CASSKATAQETQYF.

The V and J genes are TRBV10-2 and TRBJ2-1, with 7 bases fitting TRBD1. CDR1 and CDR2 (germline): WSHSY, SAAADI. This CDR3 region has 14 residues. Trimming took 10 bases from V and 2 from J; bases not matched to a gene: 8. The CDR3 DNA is TGCGCCACGAGGACAGGTTCCCCCTACAATGAGCAGTTCTTC. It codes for CATRTGSPYNEQFF.

The CDR3 loop reads CASSLHHQGSNTEAFF. The CDR3 bases are TGCGCCAGCAGCCTCCATCATCAGGGGTCGAACACTGAAGCTTTCTTT. This chain links TRBV5-1 with TRBJ1-1, with D maybe TRBD1 (6 bases). Germline values: CDR1 SGHRS, CDR2 YFSETQ. V was cut by 4 bases and J by 1 base, with 17 bases left in between. This CDR3 contains 16 residues.

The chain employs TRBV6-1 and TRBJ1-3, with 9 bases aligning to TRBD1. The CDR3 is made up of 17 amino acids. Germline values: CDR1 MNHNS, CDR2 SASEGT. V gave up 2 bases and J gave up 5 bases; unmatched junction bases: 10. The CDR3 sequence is CASSEPVTGGFRNTIYF. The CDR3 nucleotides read TGTGCCAGCAGTGAACCTGTGACAGGGGGATTCCGAAACACCATATATTTT.

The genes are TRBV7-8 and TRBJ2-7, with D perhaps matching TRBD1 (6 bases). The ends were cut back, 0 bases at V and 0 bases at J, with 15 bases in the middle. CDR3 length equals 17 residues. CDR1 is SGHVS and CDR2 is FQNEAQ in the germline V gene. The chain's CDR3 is CASSLAQLAGASYEQYF. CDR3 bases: TGTGCCAGCAGCTTAGCGCAATTAGCAGGGGCCTCCTACGAGCAGTACTTC. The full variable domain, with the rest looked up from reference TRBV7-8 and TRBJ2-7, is GAGVSQSPRYKVAKRGQDVALRCDPISGHVSLFWYQQALGQGPEFLTYFQNEAQLDKSGLPSDRFFAERPEGSVSTLKIQRTQQEDSAVYLCASSLAQLAGASYEQYFGPGTRLTVT.

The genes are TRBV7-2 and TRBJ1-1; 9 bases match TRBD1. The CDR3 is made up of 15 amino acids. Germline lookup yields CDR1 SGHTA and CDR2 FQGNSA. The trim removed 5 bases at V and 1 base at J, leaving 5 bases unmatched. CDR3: CASSPGTGTNTEAFF. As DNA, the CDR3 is TGTGCCAGCAGCCCTGGGACAGGGACGAACACTGAAGCTTTCTTT.

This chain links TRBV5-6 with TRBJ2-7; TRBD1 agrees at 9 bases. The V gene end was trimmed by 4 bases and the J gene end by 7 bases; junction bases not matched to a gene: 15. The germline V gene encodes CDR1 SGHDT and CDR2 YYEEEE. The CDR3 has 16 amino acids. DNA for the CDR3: TGTGCCAGCAGCCCGGGTCCCGGGACAGGGTTCGGAGAGCAGTACTTC. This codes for CASSPGPGTGFGEQYF.

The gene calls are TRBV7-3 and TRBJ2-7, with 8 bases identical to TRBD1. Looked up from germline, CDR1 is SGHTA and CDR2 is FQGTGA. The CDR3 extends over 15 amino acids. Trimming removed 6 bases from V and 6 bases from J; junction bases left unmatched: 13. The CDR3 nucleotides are TGTGCCAGCAGGGGGAAGACAGGGGCGGCCTGCGAGCAGTACTTC. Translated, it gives CASRGKTGAACEQYF.

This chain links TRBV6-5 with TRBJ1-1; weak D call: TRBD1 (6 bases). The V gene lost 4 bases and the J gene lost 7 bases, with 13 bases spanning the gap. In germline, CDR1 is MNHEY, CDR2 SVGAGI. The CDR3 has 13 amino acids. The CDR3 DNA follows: TGTGCCAGCAGTTCGGACAGTAGAGTTGAAGCTTTCTTT. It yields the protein CASSSDSRVEAFF.

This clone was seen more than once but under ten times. DNA of the CDR3: TGTGCCAGCAGTTTAATCCCCCGGGCTACTAGGAAGGCAACTAATGAAAAACTGTTTTTT. Protein sequence: CASSLIPRATRKATNEKLFF. The chain carries TRBV28 and TRBJ1-4; D gene uncertain. CDR3 length: 20 residues. Germline loops: CDR1 MDHEN, CDR2 SYDVKM. Deletions cut 2 bases from V and 0 bases from J, with 22 bases between.

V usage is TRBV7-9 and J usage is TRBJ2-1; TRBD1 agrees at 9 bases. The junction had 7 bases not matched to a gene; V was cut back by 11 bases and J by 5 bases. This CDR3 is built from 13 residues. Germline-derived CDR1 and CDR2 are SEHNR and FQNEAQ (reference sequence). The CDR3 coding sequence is TGTGCCCACGGGGACAGGGATCACAATGAGCAGTTCTTC. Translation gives CAHGDRDHNEQFF.

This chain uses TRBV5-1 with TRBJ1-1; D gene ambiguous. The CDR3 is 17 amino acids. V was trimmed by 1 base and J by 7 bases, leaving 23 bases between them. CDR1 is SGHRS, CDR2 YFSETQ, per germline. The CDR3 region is CASSLWAERAGHREAFF. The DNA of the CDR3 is TGCGCCAGCAGCTTGTGGGCGGAACGCGCGGGCCACCGTGAAGCTTTCTTT. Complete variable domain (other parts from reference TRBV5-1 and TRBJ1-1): KAGVTQTPRYLIKTRGQQVTLSCSPISGHRSVSWYQQTPGQGLQFLFEYFSETQRNKGNFPGRFSGRQFSNSRSEMNVSTLELGDSALYLCASSLWAERAGHREAFFGQGTRLTVV.